The rows below give T cell receptor beta chains drawn from one sample of a study of blood T cells in healthy people across ages. TCRdb used MiXCR to reprocess the 5' RACE reads, holding one entry per CDR3 protein. The sample shows about 1.7 million distinct CDR3 sequences, 28% of them seen only once. The sequencing sample was made of blood. All receptors derive from a woman in her 30s in good health. Each CDR3 is given with its conserved first and last residue. The D gene is left open where the match is weak. Clone size is given for some rows only: seen once, a few or many times, or a class if the clone is expanded.

abundance | d_gene | j_gene | v_gene | len | CDR3aa | CDR3nt
few | - | TRBJ2-5 | TRBV18 | 20 | CASSAVLFLGTTDVTETQYF | TGTGCCAGCTCAGCCGTCCTATTCCTCGGCACAACAGATGTTACAGAGACCCAGTACTTC
few | TRBD2 | TRBJ2-1 | TRBV20-1 | 14 | CSAREPSGSDEQFF | TGCAGTGCTAGAGAGCCCAGCGGGAGCGATGAGCAGTTCTTC
- | - | TRBJ2-7 | TRBV11-2 | 15 | CASSLDGDSPYEQYF | TGTGCCAGCAGCCTAGACGGTGATTCACCCTACGAGCAGTACTTC
- | - | TRBJ2-1 | TRBV20-1 | 15 | CSARPLAEGGDEQFF | TGCAGTGCTAGACCCCTAGCGGAGGGGGGCGATGAGCAGTTCTTC
many | - | TRBJ2-6 | TRBV7-2 | 16 | CASSLGPGSGANVLTF | TGTGCCAGCAGCTTAGGGCCGGGCTCGGGGGCCAACGTCCTGACTTTC
many | TRBD2 | TRBJ2-5 | TRBV28 | 15 | CASSLTGGGRETQYF | TGTGCCAGCAGTTTAACGGGCGGGGGGAGAGAGACCCAGTACTTC
- | - | TRBJ2-1 | TRBV14 | 18 | CASSQEMSPRSVYNEQFF | TGTGCCAGCAGCCAAGAAATGAGTCCTCGGTCCGTGTACAATGAGCAGTTCTTC
few | TRBD2 | TRBJ2-3 | TRBV3-1 | 14 | CASSRRGGVDTQYF | TGTGCCAGCAGCCGACGCGGGGGGGTAGATACGCAGTATTTT
few | - | TRBJ2-6 | TRBV13 | 15 | CASKYGTGGANVLAF | TGTGCCAGCAAGTACGGGACTGGTGGGGCCAACGTCCTGGCTTTC
- | TRBD1 | TRBJ1-4 | TRBV4-1 | 16 | CASSQAGQATNEKLFF | TGCGCCAGCAGCCAAGCTGGACAGGCAACTAATGAAAAACTGTTTTTT
many | - | TRBJ2-3 | TRBV3-1 | 13 | CASSPPRTDTQYF | TGTGCCAGCAGCCCCCCGAGGACAGATACGCAGTATTTT